This TCR beta chain was obtained from a study of blood T cell repertoires in COVID-19. Study at large: Collection of acute and convalescent COVID-19 samples took place in the United States, Italy and Spain. The cDNA or gDNA used as material had been derived from T cells, B-cell-depleted T cells, or PBMCs.

This table comes from immunoSEQ multiplex PCR, and its TCRdb copy is limited to in-frame clones, with some not included. The data contain about 98,000 clones, around 80% of them seen just once; the ten biggest clones take up about 24%. V lost 0 bases to trimming and J lost 0 bases, with 11 bases between them. This CDR3 comprises 16 residues. The germline CDR1 and CDR2 sequences are SGHDT and YYEEEE. In its sample, this clone was seen once. The receptor was isolated from a man aged 65 to 85 with acute or convalescent COVID-19. Sequenced sample: peripheral blood. The chain joins TRBV5-6 to TRBJ2-3; D perhaps matches TRBD2 (5 bases). The CDR3 loop reads CASSLAWEPSTDTQYF. The CDR3 nucleotides are TGTGCCAGCAGCTTGGCTTGGGAGCCTAGCACAGATACGCAGTATTTT.